The next 20 T cell receptor beta chains were all read from a single sample in a study of blood T cell repertoires in COVID-19. Assay: immunoSEQ multiplex PCR; the TCRdb copy retains only in-frame clones and omits some. The repertoire includes 150,000 to 200,000 clones, 78% of them detected once, and around 13% sits in the top ten. The sequenced sample consisted of peripheral blood. The receptors shown here come from a woman aged 80 or over with acute or convalescent COVID-19.

The V and J genes are TRBV19 and TRBJ2-7, with TRBD2 as a possible D gene (5 bases). V was cut by 1 base and J by 2 bases, with 15 bases left in between. This CDR3 is built from 16 residues. Germline V gives CDR1 LNHDA, CDR2 SQIVND (reference sequence). CDR3 protein: CASSIAREAATYEQYF. In DNA form, the CDR3 reads TGTGCCAGTAGTATAGCCCGGGAAGCCGCCACCTACGAGCAGTACTTC.

CDR3 region: CASSSRGTDTQYF. Here the CDR3 DNA reads TGTGCCAGCAGCTCCCGGGGCACAGATACGCAGTATTTT. The chain is built from TRBV5-8 and TRBJ2-3; no definite D call. The germline V gene has CDR1 SGHTS and CDR2 YDEGEE. The CDR3 sequence is 13 residues long. Deletions cut 3 bases from V and 1 base from J, with 6 bases between.

The chain has TRBV28 and TRBJ2-3; possible D gene TRBD1, 7 bases. Germline assignment: CDR1 MDHEN and CDR2 SYDVKM. Trimming left V 2 bases short and J 4 bases short, with 13 bases between. This CDR3 contains 15 residues. Written as DNA, the CDR3 is TGTGCCAGCAGTTTAGTTCAGGGGGGTTCAGATACGCAGTATTTT. Translation: CASSLVQGGSDTQYF. Looking up the rest from reference TRBV28 and TRBJ2-3 gives the full variable domain: DVKVTQSSRYLVKRTGEKVFLECVQDMDHENMFWYRQDPGLGLRLIYFSYDVKMKEKGDIPEGYSVSREKKERFSLILESASTNQTSMYLCASSLVQGGSDTQYFGPGTRLTVL.

J is TRBJ2-1 and V is TRBV5-1; D remains ambiguous. V was trimmed by 4 bases and J by 7 bases, leaving 12 bases between them. The CDR3 is 13 amino acids. From germline, CDR1 is SGHRS and CDR2 YFSETQ. Written as DNA, the CDR3 is TGCGCCAGCAGCCCTCTGGTTAGAAATGAGCAGTTCTTC. Protein product: CASSPLVRNEQFF.

This chain links TRBV5-4 with TRBJ2-3, with TRBD2 matching over 9 bases. This CDR3 has 17 amino acids. V trimming: 0 bases; J trimming: 5 bases; junction bases outside the gene matches: 10. In germline, CDR1 is SGHNT, CDR2 YYREEE (reference sequence). Here the CDR3 reads CASSLAAGGPSGDTQYF. The CDR3 DNA follows: TGTGCCAGCAGCTTGGCCGCGGGGGGGCCTTCGGGAGATACGCAGTATTTT.

This clone has just one count. The CDR3 sequence: CASSPDRGGNEKLFF. In nucleotides, the CDR3 is TGTGCCAGCTCACCAGACAGGGGAGGTAATGAAAAACTGTTTTTT. The V call is TRBV18, the J call TRBJ1-4; 8 nucleotides line up with TRBD1. The CDR3 extends over 15 amino acids. Germline CDR1 and CDR2: KGHSH and LQKENI. V shed 2 bases and J 4 bases; nucleotides not matched to a gene: 3.

The CDR3 protein is CASSLAAGRSPLHF. As DNA, the CDR3 is TGTGCCAGCAGCTTAGCGGCAGGGAGGTCACCCCTCCACTTT. The chain uses TRBV11-2 and TRBJ1-6; a possible D gene is TRBD1 (5 bases). V lost 1 base and J lost 10, with 11 bases in between. Germline loops: CDR1 SGHAT, CDR2 FQNNGV. The CDR3 totals 14 residues.

This chain uses TRBV27 with TRBJ2-7; D perhaps matches TRBD1 (7 bases). V was trimmed by 5 bases and J by 9 bases, leaving 26 bases between them. Germline lookup yields CDR1 MNHEY and CDR2 SMNVEV (reference sequence). This CDR3 is built from 16 residues. The CDR3 DNA follows: TGTGCCAGCAGTCCTGGGGGCAGGGGGAGGCCTACGAGGCAGTACTTC. Its translation is CASSPGGRGRPTRQYF.

This chain connects TRBV5-1 to TRBJ2-7; 7 nucleotides match TRBD1. The V gene end was trimmed by 3 bases and the J gene end by 0 bases; junction bases not matched to a gene: 6. CDR3 length equals 15 residues. Germline V lookup: CDR1 SGHRS, CDR2 YFSETQ. The chain's CDR3 is CASSWDRFASYEQYF. The CDR3 DNA reads TGCGCCAGCAGCTGGGACAGATTTGCCTCCTACGAGCAGTACTTC.

The genes are TRBV7-9 and TRBJ2-3; TRBD1 agrees at 10 bases. The ends lost 1 base at V and 6 bases at J; junction bases unmatched: 1. In germline, CDR1 is SEHNR, CDR2 FQNEAQ (reference sequence). The CDR3 loop spans 14 amino acids. CDR3 loop: CASSLGQGADTQYF. CDR3 in DNA: TGTGCCAGCAGCTTAGGACAGGGGGCGGATACGCAGTATTTT.

The J gene is TRBJ1-4, the V gene TRBV7-8; 7 bases agree with TRBD1. This CDR3 has 18 residues. J lost 1 base, V lost 1 base, and 9 bases had no gene match. Germline V gives CDR1 SGHVS, CDR2 FQNEAQ. CDR3 amino acids: CASSLGLAGGVTNEKLFF. The CDR3 DNA follows: TGTGCCAGCAGCTTAGGGTTGGCAGGGGGAGTAACTAATGAAAAACTGTTTTTT.

This sequence joins TRBV21-1 and TRBJ1-2; TRBD1 reflects the table's D call only, with no check against the DNA. TRBV21-1 is described as a pseudogene. The CDR3 is 16 amino acids. In nucleotides, the CDR3 is TGTGCCAGCAGCAAAGCCGCGAACAGGGGGTACTATGGCTACACCTTC. As protein: CASSKAANRGYYGYTF.

The chain carries TRBV7-2 and TRBJ1-5; 8 nucleotides align to TRBD1. This CDR3 contains 15 residues. Germline assignment: CDR1 SGHTA and CDR2 FQGNSA. The ends lost 2 bases at V and 6 bases at J; junction bases unmatched: 6. CDR3 sequence: CASSLTGQGGQPQHF. DNA for the CDR3: TGTGCCAGCAGCTTAACCGGACAGGGTGGTCAGCCCCAGCATTTT.

The rearrangement uses TRBV10-2 and TRBJ2-3; TRBD2 aligns across 9 bases. The junction had 7 bases not matched to a gene; V was cut back by 8 bases and J by 4 bases. This CDR3 comprises 14 residues. CDR1 is WSHSY, CDR2 SAAADI, per germline. The CDR3 nucleotides are TGCGCCAGCCAGGAGGCGGGGGGGTCAGATACGCAGTATTTT. Amino acids: CASQEAGGSDTQYF.

The chain carries TRBV30 and TRBJ2-4, with 12 bases that match TRBD2. V gave up 4 bases and J gave up 13 bases; unmatched junction bases: 8. This CDR3 is 13 amino acids long. Germline values: CDR1 GTSNPN, CDR2 SVGIG (reference sequence). The CDR3 spells CAWKKLAGGLQYF. The CDR3 DNA reads as TGTGCCTGGAAGAAACTAGCGGGAGGCCTCCAGTACTTC.

This clone was seen a few times. The chain couples TRBV28 to TRBJ1-1; D is undetermined. The ends were cut back, 6 bases at V and 3 bases at J, with 14 bases in the middle. The CDR3 consists of 14 residues. From germline, CDR1 is MDHEN and CDR2 SYDVKM. The CDR3 DNA follows: TGTGCCAGCAGGAGAGGTGGTTCCCACACTGAAGCTTTCTTT. Its protein is CASRRGGSHTEAFF.

This chain joins TRBV10-2 and TRBJ1-4; 7 nucleotides agree with TRBD1. The CDR3 covers 12 residues. Per germline, CDR1 WSHSY and CDR2 SAAADI. CDR3 sequence reads: CATGQGNEKLFF. CDR3 nucleotides: TGCGCGACAGGGCAGGGAAACGAAAAACTGTTTTTT.

CDR3 bases: TGTGCCAGTAGGGGAAACAGGGCTAGCAATCAGCCCCAGCATTTT. Protein product: CASRGNRASNQPQHF. V gene TRBV19 combines with J gene TRBJ1-5, with TRBD1 as a possible D gene (6 bases). The V and J ends lost 6 bases and 0 bases respectively, with 12 bases between them. The germline CDR1 and CDR2 sequences are LNHDA and SQIVND (reference sequence). The CDR3 has 15 residues.

The rearrangement uses TRBV19 and TRBJ2-6; D not resolved. The CDR3 spans 14 residues. CDR1 LNHDA and CDR2 SQIVND come from the germline V gene (reference sequence). Trimming cost V 5 bases and J 0 bases, with 5 bases left between them. This CDR3 is CASSSFSGANVLTF. The DNA for the CDR3 is TGTGCCAGTAGTTCTTTCTCTGGGGCCAACGTCCTGACTTTC.

The chain is built from TRBV3-1 (or the pseudogene TRBV3-2) and TRBJ2-3; 9 positions match TRBD2. CDR1 is LGHDT, CDR2 YNNKEL, per germline (reference sequence). This CDR3 has 14 amino acids. J was trimmed by 4 bases and V by 3 bases; bases with no gene match: 2. CDR3 residues: CASSHGTSPDTQYF. DNA for the CDR3: TGTGCCAGCAGCCACGGGACTAGCCCAGATACGCAGTATTTT.